The 21 T cell receptor beta chains given below trace back to one sample, sequenced in a study of response to subunit inactivated influenza vaccine. MiXCR, run by TCRdb on the RT-PCR reads, gives a single entry per CDR3 protein. The table has about 540,000 distinct CDR3 sequences, about 14% seen once. Source: PBMCs from blood, taken 11 to 12 days after vaccination. The receptor source for this set is a man in his fifties who received an inactivated influenza vaccine.

This clonotype was recorded a few times. The chain combines TRBV20-1 with TRBJ2-1; D call uncertain. The germline V gene encodes CDR1 DFQATT and CDR2 SNEGSKA (reference sequence). The V and J ends lost 3 bases and 8 bases respectively, with 11 bases between them. This CDR3 spans 12 amino acids. The CDR3 sequence is CSASVGLDEQFF. CDR3 nucleotides: TGCAGTGCTAGTGTGGGTCTCGATGAGCAGTTCTTC.

This clonotype showed up just a few times. The chain carries TRBV12-3 or TRBV12-4 and TRBJ2-3; TRBD2 agrees at 10 bases. The V gene end was trimmed by 2 bases and the J gene end by 2 bases; junction bases not matched to a gene: 1. The CDR3 extends over 15 amino acids. CDR3 sequence: CASSLLAGVTDTQYF. The CDR3, as DNA: TGTGCCAGCAGTTTACTAGCGGGAGTCACAGATACGCAGTATTTT.

In its sample, this clonotype was seen a few times. This chain links TRBV10-3 with TRBJ2-5; tentatively, D is TRBD1 (6 bases). Germline CDR1 ENHRY, CDR2 SYGVKD. The CDR3 sequence is 15 residues long. V shed 2 bases and J shed 3 bases, with 13 bases lying between them. CDR3 DNA sequence: TGTGCCATCAGTGAGACTCAGGGGCCAAAAGAGACCCAGTACTTC. Translation gives CAISETQGPKETQYF.

This clonotype was observed many times. The rearrangement joins TRBV6-2 or TRBV6-3 to TRBJ2-1, with D unresolved. This CDR3 is built from 11 residues. Germline CDR1 reads MNHEY; CDR2 reads SVGEGT. V dropped 5 bases and J dropped 5 bases, with 4 bases sitting between them. The CDR3 DNA reads as TGTGCCAGCAGTCCTAACAATGAGCAGTTCTTC. Amino acids: CASSPNNEQFF.

Many counts were recorded for this clonotype. This sequence joins TRBV6-6 and TRBJ2-7, with D perhaps TRBD1 (5 bases). The ends were cut back, 4 bases at V and 3 bases at J, with 10 bases in the middle. The CDR3 loop spans 13 amino acids. The germline V gene has CDR1 MNHNY and CDR2 SVGAGI (reference sequence). Here the CDR3 reads CASSLGPDYEQYF. In DNA form, the CDR3 reads TGTGCCAGCAGTTTGGGGCCGGACTACGAGCAGTACTTC.

A few counts support this clonotype. This chain uses TRBV6-5 with TRBJ1-1; 7 bases agree with TRBD1. Germline-derived CDR1 and CDR2 are MNHEY and SVGAGI. V lost 2 bases to trimming and J lost 0 bases; unmatched junction nucleotides: 15. This CDR3 is 19 amino acids long. CDR3 in DNA: TGTGCCAGCAGTTACATTTCTCAAATCACAGGGGCAATGAACACTGAAGCTTTCTTT. The encoded protein is CASSYISQITGAMNTEAFF.

The chain uses TRBV18 and TRBJ1-6; perhaps TRBD1 as D (5 bases). The CDR3 totals 16 residues. Germline values: CDR1 KGHSH, CDR2 LQKENI. V was shortened by 0 bases and J by 7 bases, with 13 bases between the two germline ends. CDR3 coding DNA: TGTGCCAGCTCACCACCGACAGCGGGGTACAATTCACCCCTCCACTTT. Encoded protein: CASSPPTAGYNSPLHF.

This clonotype was observed a few times. The J gene is TRBJ1-4, the V gene TRBV28; 11 bases agree with TRBD1. Germline values: CDR1 MDHEN, CDR2 SYDVKM. V dropped 5 bases and J dropped 5; count of bases not matched to a gene: 7. The CDR3 covers 16 residues. The CDR3: CASSLWTGGRNEKLFF. The DNA for the CDR3 is TGTGCCAGCAGTCTGTGGACAGGGGGCCGGAATGAAAAACTGTTTTTT.

There are a few counts of this clonotype. The chain has TRBV25-1 and TRBJ1-5; D gene uncertain. This CDR3 has 13 amino acids. The V gene's germline CDR1 is MGHDK and CDR2 SYGVNS. The V and J ends lost 4 bases and 0 bases respectively, with 4 bases between them. CDR3 protein: CASSVNSNQPQHF. CDR3 bases: TGTGCCAGCAGTGTAAATAGCAATCAGCCCCAGCATTTT.

This clonotype was found a few times. This chain links TRBV28 with TRBJ1-5; D might be TRBD1 (5 bases). V lost 5 bases, J lost 5 bases, and 28 bases lay in between. Germline CDR1 reads MDHEN; CDR2 reads SYDVKM. The CDR3 is 19 amino acids. The DNA for the CDR3 is TGTGCCAGCAGTCAAAGCCCGGGACTTGGGACTTTAATCGATCAGCCCCAGCATTTT. Translating it yields CASSQSPGLGTLIDQPQHF.

This clonotype was detected many times. A read error may produce the germline difference seen at one junction end. The chain combines TRBV5-1 with TRBJ2-5, with 8 bases lining up with TRBD1. Germline V lookup: CDR1 SGHRS, CDR2 YFSETQ. This CDR3 is built from 13 residues. In nucleotides, the CDR3 is TGTGCCAGCAGTTTAACAGGGGGGGAGACCCAGTACTTC. Amino acids: CASSLTGGETQYF.

This clonotype was recorded a few times. The V gene is TRBV15, the J gene TRBJ2-3; 8 nucleotides match TRBD2. Germline V gene data show CDR1 as LNHNV and CDR2 as YYDKDF (reference sequence). V lost 1 base and J lost 0; bases outside the gene matches: 6. This CDR3 spans 17 amino acids. The chain's CDR3 is CATSRVGLAGSTDTQYF. CDR3 nucleotides: TGTGCCACCAGCAGAGTTGGGCTAGCGGGCAGCACAGATACGCAGTATTTT.

This clonotype was counted only a few times. The rearrangement joins TRBV21-1 to TRBJ2-7. TRBV21-1 is a listed pseudogene. CDR3 length equals 13 residues. This chain's CDR3 is CASRRRTTYEQYF. For the CDR3, the DNA is TGTGCCAGCAGACGACGGACGACCTACGAGCAGTACTTC.

This clonotype was seen only a few times. The chain combines TRBV6-1 with TRBJ1-1, with D perhaps matching TRBD1 (5 bases). The germline V gene encodes CDR1 MNHNS and CDR2 SASEGT. The CDR3 sequence is 14 residues long. V shed 5 bases and J shed 5 bases, with 15 bases lying between them. Here the CDR3 reads CASSRFPGGTEAFF. CDR3 bases: TGTGCCAGCAGTCGTTTTCCGGGGGGGACTGAAGCTTTCTTT.

The chain joins TRBV5-8 to TRBJ2-3, with a weak D call TRBD2 (6 bases). The V end was cut by 1 base, the J end by 3 bases, with 15 bases between. The CDR3 covers 16 residues. Germline V gene sequence: CDR1 SGHTS, CDR2 YDEGEE. The CDR3 sequence is CASSLWRAQVTDTQYF. For the CDR3, the DNA is TGTGCCAGCAGCTTGTGGAGGGCGCAGGTGACAGATACGCAGTATTTT.

The gene calls are TRBV28 and TRBJ2-7, with a tentative D call TRBD1 (6 bases). V lost 11 bases and J lost 0, with 11 bases in between. The CDR3 consists of 12 residues. CDR1 MDHEN and CDR2 SYDVKM come from the germline V gene. The CDR3 DNA is TGTGCCGTGTGGGACACCTCCTACGAGCAGTACTTC. This codes for CAVWDTSYEQYF.

The table lists this clonotype with a few counts. The chain links TRBV18 to TRBJ2-5; D is uncertain. V lost 0 bases, J lost 5 bases, and 10 bases lay in between. The germline gives CDR1 KGHSH, CDR2 LQKENI. The length of the CDR3 is 14 residues. DNA of the CDR3: TGTGCCAGCTCACCACCGGGGTTTGGCGAGACCCAGTACTTC. Translation gives CASSPPGFGETQYF.

This clonotype was seen many times. The chain uses TRBV4-2 and TRBJ2-3, with TRBD2 identical over 15 bases. CDR3 length: 18 amino acids. Trimming removed 4 bases from V and 2 bases from J; junction bases left unmatched: 7. CDR1 is LGHNA and CDR2 is YNFKEQ in the germline V gene. Here the CDR3 reads CASSPQGTSGGTTDTQYF. The CDR3 nucleotides read TGTGCCAGCAGCCCACAAGGGACTAGCGGGGGGACCACAGATACGCAGTATTTT.

This chain connects TRBV20-1 to TRBJ2-2; no reliable D call. V was pared by 1 base and J by 2 bases, with 11 bases between. The CDR3 spans 15 residues. CDR1 is DFQATT, CDR2 SNEGSKA, per germline (reference sequence). The CDR3 reads CSARALTRNTGELFF. The CDR3 coding sequence is TGCAGTGCTAGAGCTTTGACCCGAAACACCGGGGAGCTGTTTTTT.

This clonotype appeared a few times. This sequence joins TRBV4-1 and TRBJ1-1; weak D call: TRBD1 (5 bases). V lost 0 bases, J lost 0 bases, and 11 bases lay in between. Looked up from germline, CDR1 is MGHRA and CDR2 is YSYEKL. This CDR3 region has 16 residues. The CDR3, as DNA: TGCGCCAGCAGCCAAGAAGGGGCAGTTCTGAACACTGAAGCTTTCTTT. It encodes CASSQEGAVLNTEAFF.

Worth noting for this clonotype: This clone may be a read error of a much larger clone one base away. J is TRBJ2-3 and V is TRBV12-3 or TRBV12-4; D uncertain. The CDR3 consists of 16 residues. The CDR3 DNA follows: TGTACCAGCAGTTTAGGAGTTAGCCCTAGCACAGATACGCAGTATTTT. It is translated as CTSSLGVSPSTDTQYF.